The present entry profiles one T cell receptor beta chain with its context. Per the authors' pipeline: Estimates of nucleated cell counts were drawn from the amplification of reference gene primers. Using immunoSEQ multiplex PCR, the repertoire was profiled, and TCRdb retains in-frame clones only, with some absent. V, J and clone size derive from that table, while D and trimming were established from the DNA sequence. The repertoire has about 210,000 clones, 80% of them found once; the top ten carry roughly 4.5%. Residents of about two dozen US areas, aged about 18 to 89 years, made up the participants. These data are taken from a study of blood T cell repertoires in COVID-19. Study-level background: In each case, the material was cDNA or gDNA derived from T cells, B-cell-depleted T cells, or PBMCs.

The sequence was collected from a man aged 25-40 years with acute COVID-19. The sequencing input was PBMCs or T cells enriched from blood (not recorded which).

CDR3 nucleotide sequence: TGTGCCAGCAGCGTAGTGATTGCTACAGGGGGATTGAATGAGCAGTTCTTC. As protein: CASSVVIATGGLNEQFF. The rearrangement uses TRBV9 and TRBJ2-1; 8 bases fit TRBD1. V was clipped by 0 bases and J by 7 bases; unmatched bases: 12. Germline V lookup: CDR1 SGDLS, CDR2 YYNGEE. CDR3 length: 17 amino acids.